Listed below are T cell receptor beta chains from one sample, sequenced in a study of identical twins. TCRdb recomputed calls from the 5' RACE reads with MiXCR, one row per CDR3 protein. The repertoire has about 690,000 distinct CDR3 sequences, 5.5% to 6.5% of them found once; the top ten carry roughly 1.8%. Sequenced input: naive T cells sorted from blood. Receptor source: a man between 18 and 35 years old in good health. CDR3s include the opening cysteine and the closing phenylalanine or tryptophan. D genes are given only for firm matches. Clone size is shown for a subset of rows, as once, few, many or a class of expanded clone.

j_call | d_call | v_call | clone_size | cdr3_aa | cdr3_nt
TRBJ2-1 | . | TRBV29-1 | many | CSVDDGLLHHNEQFF | TGCAGCGTTGATGATGGGCTCCTTCACCACAATGAGCAGTTCTTC
TRBJ2-7 | . | TRBV9 | many | CASSVGQSSYEQYF | TGTGCCAGCAGCGTTGGACAGAGCTCCTACGAGCAGTACTTC
TRBJ2-1 | TRBD2 | TRBV29-1 | many | CSVLPGLAYYEQFF | TGCAGCGTCCTTCCCGGACTAGCGTATTATGAGCAGTTCTTC
TRBJ1-4 | TRBD1 | TRBV6-5 | . | CASSSQGARRSNEKLFF | TGTGCCAGCAGTTCACAGGGGGCGCGGAGGTCTAATGAAAAACTGTTTTTT
TRBJ2-7 | TRBD1 | TRBV12-3/TRBV12-4 | many | CASSLVTGIAHEQYF | TGTGCCAGCAGTTTAGTGACAGGGATTGCTCACGAGCAGTACTTC
TRBJ2-1 | TRBD1 | TRBV6-4 | . | CASSDYRDSRQFF | TGTGCCAGCAGTGATTACCGGGACAGCCGGCAGTTCTTC
TRBJ2-1 | . | TRBV6-1 | . | CASKLGVSYNEQFF | TGTGCCAGCAAATTGGGGGTTTCCTACAATGAGCAGTTCTTC
TRBJ2-1 | TRBD2 | TRBV20-1 | . | CRIGTSGRSEQFF | TGCAGGATAGGGACTAGCGGGAGGTCTGAGCAGTTCTTC
TRBJ2-3 | TRBD1 | TRBV24-1 | many | CATSDRDRYTDTQYF | TGTGCCACCAGTGATAGGGACAGATACACAGATACGCAGTATTTT
TRBJ1-1 | . | TRBV7-2 | many | CASSLDKFGEAFF | TGTGCCAGCAGCTTAGATAAGTTCGGGGAAGCTTTCTTT
TRBJ2-5 | TRBD2 | TRBV12-3/TRBV12-4 | . | CASSPPSGRWYETQYF | TGTGCCAGCAGTCCCCCTAGCGGGAGGTGGTATGAGACCCAGTACTTC
TRBJ1-2 | . | TRBV28 | many | CASRSGTNTNYGYTF | TGTGCCAGCAGGTCCGGGACAAACACTAACTATGGCTACACCTTC
TRBJ2-1 | TRBD1 | TRBV7-3 | few | CASSLGQAVVGYNEQFF | TGTGCCAGCAGCCTGGGACAGGCCGTGGTCGGGTACAATGAGCAGTTCTTC
TRBJ2-5 | . | TRBV29-1 | many | CSGGDLAVEETQYF | TGCAGCGGCGGGGACCTTGCCGTTGAGGAGACCCAGTACTTC
TRBJ1-1 | . | TRBV6-5 | many | CASSSVGGSWITEAFF | TGTGCCAGCAGTTCTGTGGGGGGATCATGGATCACTGAAGCTTTCTTT
TRBJ1-1 | . | TRBV6-1 | many | CASRTATDGNTEAFF | TGTGCCAGCAGGACGGCCACTGACGGTAACACTGAAGCTTTCTTT
TRBJ1-2 | . | TRBV2 | . | CASSGQENYGYTF | TGTGCCAGCAGTGGCCAGGAAAACTATGGCTACACCTTC
TRBJ1-4 | . | TRBV7-9 | many | CASSSQGAEKLFF | TGCGCCAGCAGCTCACAAGGGGCGGAAAAACTGTTTTTT
TRBJ2-5 | . | TRBV20-1 | many | CSPGTPGQETQYF | TGCAGTCCGGGGACTCCTGGACAAGAGACCCAGTACTTC
TRBJ1-4 | . | TRBV2 | . | CASLTAGRAEKLFF | TGTGCCAGTTTGACCGCTGGGAGGGCTGAAAAACTGTTTTTT
TRBJ2-6 | . | TRBV7-9 | many | CASNSGANVLTF | TGTGCCAGCAACTCTGGGGCCAACGTCCTGACTTTC
TRBJ1-6 | . | TRBV20-1 | many | CSVQNRENSPLHF | TGCAGTGTACAAAACAGGGAGAATTCACCCCTCCACTTT
TRBJ1-5 | . | TRBV12-3/TRBV12-4 | many | CASSLSQGPQPQHF | TGTGCCAGCAGTTTAAGCCAGGGACCTCAGCCCCAGCATTTT
TRBJ2-3 | . | TRBV29-1 | . | CSVAGPQQGGTDTQYF | TGCAGCGTTGCCGGCCCCCAGCAGGGAGGTACAGATACGCAGTATTTT
TRBJ1-2 | . | TRBV5-1 | few | CASSVDDRYGYTF | TGCGCCAGCAGCGTGGACGATCGCTATGGCTACACCTTC
TRBJ2-1 | . | TRBV20-1 | many | CSARVRTNEQFF | TGCAGTGCTAGGGTACGGACCAATGAGCAGTTCTTC
TRBJ2-3 | . | TRBV20-1 | once | CSARDPQGPDTQYF | TGCAGTGCTAGAGATCCACAGGGCCCAGATACGCAGTATTTT
TRBJ2-5 | . | TRBV10-3 | many | CAISRQSETQYF | TGTGCCATCAGTCGACAGAGTGAGACCCAGTACTTC
TRBJ2-2 | TRBD1 | TRBV6-5 | few | CASSYLTGSTGELFF | TGTGCCAGCAGTTACCTGACAGGGTCCACCGGGGAGCTGTTTTTT
TRBJ2-1 | . | TRBV14 | many | CASSQAVGSEQFF | TGTGCCAGCAGCCAAGCCGTAGGAAGTGAGCAGTTCTTC
TRBJ2-2 | . | TRBV6-5 | few | CASSYTPSTGELFF | TGTGCCAGCAGTTACACCCCAAGCACCGGGGAGCTGTTTTTT
TRBJ2-2 | . | TRBV6-5 | many | CASSYPPNGELFF | TGTGCCAGCAGTTACCCACCAAACGGGGAGCTGTTTTTT
TRBJ2-3 | TRBD1 | TRBV7-2 | . | CASSYRQGNTDTQYF | TGTGCCAGCAGTTATAGACAGGGCAACACAGATACGCAGTATTTT
TRBJ2-3 | . | TRBV7-9 | many | CASSYYPTDTQYF | TGTGCCAGCAGCTACTACCCCACAGATACGCAGTATTTT
TRBJ2-3 | . | TRBV29-1 | many | CSVGGGLSDTQYF | TGCAGCGTTGGCGGCGGACTTTCAGATACGCAGTATTTT
TRBJ2-3 | . | TRBV7-6 | . | CASSNFPGLQSSTDTLYF | TGTGCCAGCAGCAACTTCCCGGGACTGCAATCTAGCACAGATACGCTGTATTTT
TRBJ2-1 | TRBD1 | TRBV12-3/TRBV12-4 | many | CASSPRGQRIYNEQFF | TGTGCCAGCAGTCCTCGGGGACAGAGAATTTACAATGAGCAGTTCTTC
TRBJ2-5 | . | TRBV28 | many | CASSKTVPNSQTQYF | TGTGCCAGCAGCAAGACCGTACCCAACAGTCAGACCCAGTACTTC
TRBJ2-2 | . | TRBV29-1 | many | CSVNTGGYTGELFF | TGCAGCGTTAATACAGGTGGATATACCGGGGAGCTGTTTTTT
TRBJ2-2 | . | TRBV4-2 | many | CASSQEGVRDTGELFF | TGTGCCAGCAGCCAAGAAGGGGTTAGGGACACCGGGGAGCTGTTTTTT
TRBJ2-1 | . | TRBV6-5 | few | CASSYSEGAEQFF | TGTGCCAGCAGTTACTCGGAAGGGGCCGAGCAGTTCTTC
TRBJ2-5 | . | TRBV9 | many | CASSVGLQQETQYF | TGTGCCAGCAGCGTCGGACTCCAGCAAGAGACCCAGTACTTC
TRBJ1-4 | . | TRBV27 | many | CASSGSEKLFF | TGTGCCAGCAGTGGTTCAGAAAAACTGTTTTTT
TRBJ2-2 | . | TRBV30 | many | CAWTPAGELFF | TGTGCCTGGACCCCAGCCGGGGAGCTGTTTTTT
TRBJ2-3 | . | TRBV20-1 | . | CSARTPGAGRTDTQYF | TGCAGTGCTAGGACCCCGGGGGCGGGTCGAACAGATACGCAGTATTTT
TRBJ2-5 | . | TRBV21-1 | . | CASSHNPRGAAETQYF | TGTGCCAGCAGCCATAACCCAAGAGGGGCCGCGGAGACCCAGTACTTC
TRBJ2-5 | . | TRBV4-1 | many | CASSQDKRETQYF | TGCGCCAGCAGCCAAGATAAGAGGGAGACCCAGTACTTC
TRBJ1-1 | . | TRBV25-1 | many | CASSEFLGTEAFF | TGTGCCAGCAGTGAATTCTTGGGCACTGAAGCTTTCTTT
TRBJ2-3 | TRBD1 | TRBV20-1 | many | CSARGTGNTDTQYF | TGCAGTGCCCGCGGGACAGGGAACACAGATACGCAGTATTTT
TRBJ2-5 | . | TRBV30 | . | CAWSKLGTQYF | TGTGCCTGGAGCAAATTAGGGACCCAGTACTTC
TRBJ1-1 | . | TRBV7-8 | . | CASASGANTEAFF | TGTGCCAGCGCCTCGGGGGCTAACACTGAAGCTTTCTTT
TRBJ2-5 | . | TRBV4-2 | . | CASSPEGVQETQYF | TGTGCCAGCAGCCCGGAGGGAGTCCAAGAGACCCAGTACTTC
TRBJ2-2 | TRBD2 | TRBV12-3/TRBV12-4 | . | CASSAGVSGSGELFF | TGTGCCAGCAGCGCGGGAGTGTCGGGGAGCGGGGAGCTGTTTTTT
TRBJ1-1 | . | TRBV20-1 | many | CSARSGTLTEAFF | TGCAGTGCTAGATCGGGCACCCTAACTGAAGCTTTCTTT
TRBJ2-1 | TRBD2 | TRBV12-3/TRBV12-4 | . | CASGTSGRDEQFF | TGTGCCAGCGGGACTAGCGGGAGGGATGAGCAGTTCTTC